Listed here are 5 T cell receptor beta chains from one sample, sequenced in a study of T cell responses to AZD1222 COVID-19 vaccine. Sequenced by immunoSEQ multiplex PCR; TCRdb stores in-frame clones only, minus some. This sample has around 160,000 clones, with approximately 90% found just once. The starting material was peripheral blood, obtained 28 days after the second AZD1222 dose. The receptors come from an adult who received the AZD1222 COVID-19 vaccine.

V gene TRBV5-6 combines with J gene TRBJ2-7; D is ambiguous. The CDR3 covers 13 residues. The ends were cut back, 0 bases at V and 2 bases at J, with 6 bases in the middle. The V gene's germline CDR1 is SGHDT and CDR2 YYEEEE. The CDR3 loop is CASSLESPYEQYF. CDR3 nucleotide sequence: TGTGCCAGCAGCTTGGAGTCGCCCTACGAGCAGTACTTC.

This rearrangement joins TRBV7-2 to TRBJ1-1; the D is unclear. Germline CDR1 SGHTA, CDR2 FQGNSA. With 7 bases removed from V and 1 base from J, the gap between germline ends came to 13 bases. CDR3 length: 14 residues. CDR3 sequence: CASIVRGSNTEAFF. The CDR3 DNA follows: TGTGCCAGCATAGTACGCGGATCGAACACTGAAGCTTTCTTT. The whole variable domain, filled in from reference TRBV7-2 and TRBJ1-1, reads GAGVSQSPSNKVTEKGKDVELRCDPISGHTALYWYRQSLGQGLEFLIYFQGNSAPDKSGLPSDRFSAERTGGSVSTLTIQRTQQEDSAVYLCASIVRGSNTEAFFGQGTRLTVV.

The rearrangement uses TRBV7-2 and TRBJ1-6; weak D call: TRBD1 (5 bases). CDR1 is SGHTA, CDR2 FQGNSA, per germline. This CDR3 spans 13 amino acids. The V gene lost 5 bases and the J gene lost 9 bases, with 11 bases spanning the gap. CDR3 sequence: CASSPVGVSPLHF. The CDR3 DNA is TGTGCCAGCAGCCCCGTAGGGGTTTCACCCCTCCACTTT.

The gene calls are TRBV25-1 and TRBJ2-7; TRBD1 agrees at 7 bases. After removal of 3 bases from V and 6 bases from J, the junction contained 8 bases not matched to a gene. The CDR3 contains 14 residues. CDR1 is MGHDK, CDR2 SYGVNS, per germline. CDR3 loop: CASSDNRGTGEQYF. CDR3 DNA: TGTGCCAGCAGTGACAACAGGGGTACCGGCGAGCAGTACTTC.

V and J are TRBV5-1 and TRBJ2-3; D ambiguous. The V and J ends lost 3 bases and 1 base respectively, with 6 bases between them. Per germline, CDR1 SGHRS and CDR2 YFSETQ. This CDR3 is 13 amino acids long. The CDR3 region is CASSSDRTDTQYF. The CDR3 DNA follows: TGCGCCAGCAGCTCTGACCGCACAGATACGCAGTATTTT.